Listed below are T cell receptor beta chains from one sample, sequenced in a study of cytomegalovirus exposure and HLA in healthy donors. Libraries were prepared by immunoSEQ multiplex PCR; TCRdb keeps only in-frame clonotypes and omits some of them. The sample has roughly 250,000 clones, nearly 90% seen once. The source material was PBMCs. The receptors shown here come from a young woman in good health and CMV-seronegative. CDR3s include the opening cysteine and the closing phenylalanine or tryptophan. Each record gives: clone size, V gene, J gene, D gene, CDR3 DNA, CDR3 protein. A D gene is named only where the DNA matches it firmly. For some rows the clone size is stated as once, few or many, or as a class when expanded; others skip it.

>-|TRBV27|TRBJ1-2|TRBD1
TGTGCCAGCAGTTCGACAGGGAGTGGCTACACCTTC
CASSSTGSGYTF
>-|TRBV7-8|TRBJ1-2|TRBD1
TGTGCCAGCAGCCCCCGAGACAGGGCATTCGGCTACACCTTC
CASSPRDRAFGYTF
>-|TRBV6-1|TRBJ1-5|TRBD1
TGTGCCAGCAGTGGTCCGGGCCTGACAGGGTCCTTTGGCAATCAGCCCCAGCATTTT
CASSGPGLTGSFGNQPQHF
>-|TRBV27|TRBJ2-3|TRBD2
TGTGCCAGCAGTTTATACAGCGGGGGGGGCACAGATACGCAGTATTTT
CASSLYSGGGTDTQYF
>-|TRBV7-9|TRBJ2-7|-
TGTGCCAGCAGCCACATACAGACCTACGAGCAGTACTTC
CASSHIQTYEQYF
>-|TRBV4-1|TRBJ2-7|TRBD1
TGCGCCAGCAGTGCCGGGACAGGGATCTACGAGCAGTACTTC
CASSAGTGIYEQYF
>once|TRBV5-1|TRBJ1-5|-
TGCGCCAGCAGTAACGGAGGCCCTAATCAGCCCCAGCATTTT
CASSNGGPNQPQHF
>-|TRBV7-2|TRBJ2-5|-
TGTGCCAGCAGCTTAGGGAGTGGGGGAGGACAAGAGACCCAGTACTTC
CASSLGSGGGQETQYF
>-|TRBV7-8|TRBJ2-5|TRBD1
TGTGCCAGCAGCCCCCGACAGGGGGTAGGGGGGACCCAGTACTTC
CASSPRQGVGGTQYF
>once|TRBV28|TRBJ1-5|-
TGTGCCAGCATTCATAGGGGATCCTTAATGGGGTTCCAGCCCCAGCATTTT
CASIHRGSLMGFQPQHF
>-|TRBV6-6|TRBJ1-2|-
TGTGCCAGCAGGGAGTCAGGGGACTATGGCTACACCTTC
CASRESGDYGYTF
>-|TRBV5-6|TRBJ2-7|TRBD1
TGTGCCAGCAGCTGGAAGGACAGGGGAAGCCTATACGAGCAGTACTTC
CASSWKDRGSLYEQYF
>-|TRBV6-6|TRBJ2-3|TRBD2
TGTGCCAGCAGTTCCGGGACTAGCGGCACAGATACGCAGTATTTT
CASSSGTSGTDTQYF
>once|TRBV5-4|TRBJ1-2|-
TGTGCCAGCAGCGTTCCGGGGATATCTAACTATGGCTACACCTTC
CASSVPGISNYGYTF
>-|TRBV30|TRBJ1-5|TRBD1
TGTGCCTGGAGCGTTGGGACAGGGCAACGGCAGCCCCAGCATTTT
CAWSVGTGQRQPQHF
>-|TRBV6-4|TRBJ1-6|TRBD1
TGTGCCAGTAGACAGGGGTCTTCACCCCTCCACTTT
CASRQGSSPLHF
>-|TRBV27|TRBJ1-6|-
TGTGCCAGCAGTTCCTTCGACAGGACAGTCGGCTCCTATAATTCACCCCTCCACTTT
CASSSFDRTVGSYNSPLHF
>-|TRBV28|TRBJ2-7|TRBD1
TGTGCCAGCAGCTCGCCGGGACAGGGTTTCTACGAGCAGTACTTC
CASSSPGQGFYEQYF
>-|TRBV25-1|TRBJ2-7|TRBD1
TGTGCCAGCAGTGAATTCAGGGGGACAGGGGGCATATACGAGCAGTACTTC
CASSEFRGTGGIYEQYF
>-|TRBV2|TRBJ2-3|TRBD2
TGTGCCAGCAGGGGGGGGACTAGGGCATTAGATACGCAGTATTTT
CASRGGTRALDTQYF
>-|TRBV5-1|TRBJ1-4|TRBD1
TGCGCCAGCAGCTTGTTTTGGGACAGCCCCGAAAAACTGTTTTTT
CASSLFWDSPEKLFF
>-|TRBV29-1|TRBJ2-1|-
TGCAGCGTTGACAGTTACAATGAGCAGTTCTTC
CSVDSYNEQFF
>-|TRBV27|TRBJ1-2|-
TGTGCCAGCAACCCAAGCGGTGGCAGGAACTATGGCTACACCTTC
CASNPSGGRNYGYTF
>-|TRBV7-9|TRBJ1-6|-
TGTGCCAGCAGCTTAATCGGGACAAATAATTCACCCCTCCACTTT
CASSLIGTNNSPLHF
>-|TRBV9|TRBJ2-2|-
TGTGCCAGCAGCCCCCCCGCAGGGAACACCGGGGAGCTGTTTTTT
CASSPPAGNTGELFF
>-|TRBV5-4|TRBJ2-4|-
TGTGCCAGCAGCTTAGGGGGTGAGGGAAACATTCAGTACTTC
CASSLGGEGNIQYF
>-|TRBV2|TRBJ1-6|TRBD1
TGTGCCAGCAATCGAATCGGGACAGGAGGTAATTCACCCCTCCACTTT
CASNRIGTGGNSPLHF
>once|TRBV7-8|TRBJ2-5|TRBD1
TGTGCCAGCACTCTTGACAGGGAAGAGACCCAGTACTTC
CASTLDREETQYF
>-|TRBV6-6|TRBJ1-1|-
TGTGCCAGCAGTTACTCGACAAGCCCCTACACTGAAGCTTTCTTT
CASSYSTSPYTEAFF
>-|TRBV6-6|TRBJ2-7|-
TGTGCCAGCAGTTATCCGGTGGGAGACGAGCAGTACTTC
CASSYPVGDEQYF
>-|TRBV9|TRBJ1-2|TRBD1
TGTGCCAGCAGCGTCCACCATTCGGACAGGGGAGGTGGCTACACCTTC
CASSVHHSDRGGGYTF
>few|TRBV4-1|TRBJ1-5|-
TGCGCCAGCAGCCAAGTCTTTATTGACATCAATCAGCCCCAGCATTTT
CASSQVFIDINQPQHF
>-|TRBV7-8|TRBJ1-5|-
TGTGCCAGCAGCTGGGCGCAGGACAATCAGCCCCAGCATTTT
CASSWAQDNQPQHF
>-|TRBV18|TRBJ1-5|-
TGTGCCAGCTCACCAGCGCCGGACAGATATCAGCCCCAGCATTTT
CASSPAPDRYQPQHF
>-|TRBV27|TRBJ2-5|TRBD2
TGTGCCACCCTCCCCTCAGCGGGGGGAGGGACCCAGTACTTC
CATLPSAGGGTQYF
>-|TRBV6-1|TRBJ2-3|TRBD2
TGTGCCAGCAGTTCCCTAGCGGGGGGTTCAGATACGCAGTATTTT
CASSSLAGGSDTQYF
>once|TRBV6-5|TRBJ2-7|-
TGTGCCAGCAGTTACGGCAGGGGGGCGCGGGACGAGCAGTACTTC
CASSYGRGARDEQYF
>-|TRBV4-3|TRBJ2-1|TRBD2
TGCGCCAGCAGCCAAGACCCAGCGGGGGGCTACAATGAGCAGTTCTTC
CASSQDPAGGYNEQFF
>-|TRBV5-5|TRBJ2-3|-
TGTGCCAGCAGCGTTGGGGACTCGAGTCTCACAGATACGCAGTATTTT
CASSVGDSSLTDTQYF
>-|TRBV6-5|TRBJ2-2|-
TGTGCCAGCAGTTTTGCGGGGAGCCGCACCGGGGAGCTGTTTTTT
CASSFAGSRTGELFF
>-|TRBV19|TRBJ1-1|-
TGTGCCAGTAGTATTCGGGGGGAAGGGGTGATGAACACTGAAGCTTTCTTT
CASSIRGEGVMNTEAFF
>-|TRBV6-1|TRBJ1-1|TRBD1
TGTGCCAGCAGTGGCCGGGACAGGGTTTTTGGGGTGAACACTGAAGCTTTCTTT
CASSGRDRVFGVNTEAFF
>-|TRBV4-1|TRBJ1-1|TRBD1
TGCGCCAGCAGCCATGTGTCAGGGGGCGCGATGAACACTGAAGCTTTCTTT
CASSHVSGGAMNTEAFF
>-|TRBV18|TRBJ1-4|-
TGTGCCAGCTCCGAGACAGTTGGGGATGAAAAACTGTTTTTT
CASSETVGDEKLFF
>-|TRBV11-2|TRBJ2-5|TRBD2
TGTGCCACTCAGCGGGGGACCCAAGAGACCCAGTACTTC
CATQRGTQETQYF
>-|TRBV6-5|TRBJ1-1|TRBD1
TGTGCCAGCAGTTACTTCGGGGGACAGGCGAACACTGAAGCTTTCTTT
CASSYFGGQANTEAFF
>-|TRBV4-3|TRBJ2-5|TRBD1
TGCGCCAGCAGCCGCCGGGACAGGGGGAAGACCCAGTACTTC
CASSRRDRGKTQYF
>-|TRBV5-1|TRBJ1-2|-
TGCGCCAGCAGCTTGCTGGGCGGGAGTAACTATGGCTACACCTTC
CASSLLGGSNYGYTF
>-|TRBV4-3|TRBJ1-2|TRBD1
TGCGCCAGCAGCCAGGGACAGCACTATGGCTACACCTTC
CASSQGQHYGYTF
>-|TRBV27|TRBJ2-4|-
TGTGCCATCCCTTCAGTAGCCAAAAACATTCAGTACTTC
CAIPSVAKNIQYF
>-|TRBV5-6|TRBJ1-6|-
TGTGCCAGCAGCACACACAGGACTAGCTCCTATAATTCACCCCTCCACTTT
CASSTHRTSSYNSPLHF